These 21 T cell receptor beta chains were sequenced from one sample in a study of T cell changes during pregnancy in multiple sclerosis (dated by TCRdb to between 2017 and 2020). Library preparation used the immunoSEQ multiplex PCR assay. In TCRdb, the immuneACCESS table is reduced to in-frame sequences with V and J assigned. These tables do not hold every clone; where another copy was compared, an unresolved V gene accounts for under half, and the others remain unexplained. A total of about 67,000 clones appear in this sample, approximately 91% of them only once. The ten largest clones add up to over 1.3% of the sample. The sample here was peripheral blood, taken in the second trimester of pregnancy. Receptors were obtained from a female donor with multiple sclerosis, enrolled in a pregnancy study.

This sequence joins TRBV5-6 and TRBJ2-2; 7 bases are a match to TRBD2. Germline CDR1 and CDR2: SGHDT and YYEEEE. This CDR3 is built from 16 residues. The ends lost 5 bases at V and 4 bases at J; junction bases unmatched: 11. The CDR3 here is CASSRGLAGVTGELFF. The DNA for the CDR3 is TGTGCCAGCAGTCGAGGCCTTGCGGGAGTCACCGGGGAGCTGTTTTTT.

The genes are TRBV29-1 and TRBJ2-7; D possibly corresponds to TRBD2 (6 bases). This CDR3 region has 13 residues. Deletions cut 4 bases from V and 3 bases from J, with 13 bases between. Germline CDR1 SQVTM, CDR2 ANQGSEA. This CDR3 reads CSVGAGSRYEQYF. The CDR3 DNA is TGCAGCGTTGGTGCGGGGAGTCGCTACGAGCAGTACTTC.

V and J are TRBV7-9 and TRBJ1-5; 7 nucleotides match TRBD1. Germline V gene data show CDR1 as SEHNR and CDR2 as FQNEAQ (reference sequence). The ends lost 5 bases at V and 2 bases at J; junction bases unmatched: 9. This CDR3 has 16 amino acids. The CDR3 region is CASSRDSLYGNQPQHF. CDR3 nucleotides: TGTGCCAGCAGCCGGGACAGCCTATATGGCAATCAGCCCCAGCATTTT.

This CDR3 reads CASSQGPNQGAYEQYF. Written as DNA, the CDR3 is TGCGCCAGCAGCCAAGGGCCAAACCAAGGAGCCTACGAGCAGTACTTC. V usage is TRBV4-1 and J usage is TRBJ2-7; D not resolved. The germline V gene has CDR1 MGHRA and CDR2 YSYEKL. Trimming stripped 1 base from V and 2 bases from J, with 15 bases between. This CDR3 has 16 amino acids.

CDR3 sequence reads: CASSRSGTGGTEAFF. CDR3 in DNA: TGTGCCAGCAGTAGATCCGGGACAGGGGGCACTGAAGCTTTCTTT. The V and J genes are TRBV27 and TRBJ1-1; 11 bases are shared with TRBD1. V shed 5 bases, J shed 4 bases, and the junction held 6 bases outside the gene matches. The CDR3 length is 15 residues. CDR1 and CDR2 from the germline V gene are MNHEY and SMNVEV (reference sequence).

The V and J genes are TRBV19 and TRBJ2-3, with D tentatively TRBD1 (5 bases). Trimming left V 6 bases short and J 1 base short, with 20 bases between. Germline CDR1 and CDR2: LNHDA and SQIVND (reference sequence). CDR3 size: 17 residues. For the CDR3, the DNA is TGTGCCAGTAGCTACCTCGCGGCAGGGCTCCGCACAGATACGCAGTATTTT. Its protein product is CASSYLAAGLRTDTQYF.

The CDR3 spells CAWTEGDRHPQRRQAFF. The CDR3 DNA reads TGTGCCTGGACCGAGGGGGACAGGCACCCCCAAAGGAGGCAAGCTTTCTTT. The chain recombines TRBV30 with TRBJ1-1, with 8 bases fitting TRBD1. The V gene end was trimmed by 4 bases and the J gene end by 9 bases; junction bases not matched to a gene: 22. CDR3 length: 17 amino acids. Germline CDR1 and CDR2: GTSNPN and SVGIG (reference sequence).

The chain couples TRBV7-9 to TRBJ2-1; perhaps TRBD1 as D (5 bases). CDR3 size: 17 residues. Germline V gene lookup returns CDR1 SEHNR and CDR2 FQNEAQ (reference sequence). Trimming removed 1 base at V and 6 bases at J, with 19 bases between. The CDR3, as DNA: TGTGCCAGCAGCTTAGAAGTTTCGGCAGGGTCGCTCAATGAGCAGTTCTTC. Protein: CASSLEVSAGSLNEQFF. Full variable domain (missing parts from reference TRBV7-9 and TRBJ2-1): DTGVSQNPRHKITKRGQNVTFRCDPISEHNRLYWYRQTLGQGPEFLTYFQNEAQLEKSRLLSDRFSAERPKGSFSTLEIQRTEQGDSAMYLCASSLEVSAGSLNEQFFGPGTRLTVL.

The V gene is TRBV28, the J gene TRBJ1-6, with D possibly matching TRBD1 (6 bases). The V gene's germline CDR1 is MDHEN and CDR2 SYDVKM. The V gene lost 5 bases and the J gene lost 10 bases, with 21 bases spanning the gap. This CDR3 region has 16 residues. This CDR3 reads CASSIGQIRIRSPLHF. CDR3 DNA: TGTGCCAGCAGTATCGGACAGATTAGGATTAGATCACCCCTCCACTTT.

The chain couples TRBV2 to TRBJ2-3; TRBD2 matches at 10 bases. The V and J ends lost 6 bases and 4 bases, in that order; junction bases with no gene match: 13. This CDR3 has 17 residues. Germline V CDR1 and CDR2: SNHLY, FYNNEI. The CDR3 coding sequence is TGTGCCAGCAGACGGCTTAGTAGCGGGAGGACCTCAGATACGCAGTATTTT. Its protein product is CASRRLSSGRTSDTQYF.

This chain's CDR3 is CASSSLGSQGDNEQFF. The CDR3 region has the DNA TGTGCCAGCAGCTCACTTGGGAGCCAGGGGGACAATGAGCAGTTCTTC. The chain links TRBV5-6 to TRBJ2-1; 7 bases map to TRBD1. The length of the CDR3 is 16 residues. V was clipped by 3 bases and J by 5 bases; unmatched bases: 11. CDR1 and CDR2 from the germline V gene are SGHDT and YYEEEE.

The V and J genes are TRBV5-6 and TRBJ1-1, with a tentative D call TRBD1 (5 bases). CDR1 is SGHDT and CDR2 is YYEEEE in the germline V gene. V lost 1 base, J lost 10 bases, and 14 bases lay in between. The CDR3 spans 13 residues. DNA for the CDR3: TGTGCCAGCAGCTTGCAGGGATGGGAAGGAGCTTTCTTT. Translated, it gives CASSLQGWEGAFF.

The chain uses TRBV2 and TRBJ1-2; 9 bases match TRBD1. The CDR3 sequence is 14 residues long. Losses at the gene ends were 6 bases for V and 7 bases for J; bases not matched to a gene: 9. Germline assignment: CDR1 SNHLY and CDR2 FYNNEI. The CDR3 loop is CASSDPGTGSGYTF. The CDR3, as DNA: TGTGCCAGCAGCGACCCAGGGACAGGGAGTGGCTACACCTTC.

The chain combines TRBV11-2 with TRBJ2-1; 7 bases map to TRBD1. The V gene end was trimmed by 1 base and the J gene end by 3 bases; junction bases not matched to a gene: 9. Germline V gene data show CDR1 as SGHAT and CDR2 as FQNNGV. This CDR3 comprises 17 residues. DNA for the CDR3: TGTGCCAGCAGCTTAGGCCTACAGGGGTTAAGCTACAATGAGCAGTTCTTC. It yields the protein CASSLGLQGLSYNEQFF.

This chain links TRBV6-6 with TRBJ2-5, with D possibly TRBD2 on 5 matching bases. CDR1 is MNHNY and CDR2 is SVGAGI in the germline V gene (reference sequence). V lost 2 bases and J 1 base, leaving 8 bases between the germline ends. The CDR3 is made up of 14 amino acids. In DNA, the CDR3 is TGTGCCAGCAGTTACAGGGAGCTCCAAGAGACCCAGTACTTC. It encodes CASSYRELQETQYF.

This clone showed up just once. The chain joins TRBV29-1 to TRBJ2-7, with D tentatively TRBD2 (5 bases). The CDR3 runs to 15 residues. Trimming cost V 0 bases and J 0 bases, with 12 bases left between them. The germline V gene has CDR1 SQVTM and CDR2 ANQGSEA. CDR3 nucleotides: TGCAGCGTTGAAGATAGGACTGTCGCCTCCTACGAGCAGTACTTC. Its protein is CSVEDRTVASYEQYF.

V usage is TRBV29-1 and J usage is TRBJ1-1; 7 bases line up with TRBD1. Germline CDR1 is SQVTM and CDR2 is ANQGSEA. V trimming: 4 bases; J trimming: 4 bases; junction bases outside the gene matches: 6. The CDR3 runs 13 residues. CDR3 sequence: CSVGVDRATEAFF. The CDR3 nucleotides read TGCAGCGTTGGAGTTGACAGGGCCACTGAAGCTTTCTTT.

This clone was detected only once. The V and J genes are TRBV5-1 and TRBJ1-1; 9 nucleotides line up with TRBD1. V was pared by 4 bases and J by 2 bases, with 9 bases of the junction left unmatched. The length of the CDR3 is 16 residues. In germline, CDR1 is SGHRS, CDR2 YFSETQ. As DNA, the CDR3 is TGCGCCAGCAGCCCGGGGAACAGGGGGCTTAACACTGAAGCTTTCTTT. It specifies CASSPGNRGLNTEAFF.

The chain carries TRBV19 and TRBJ1-1; possible D gene TRBD1, 6 bases. CDR3 length: 16 amino acids. V was trimmed by 6 bases and J by 0 bases, leaving 17 bases between them. Per germline, CDR1 LNHDA and CDR2 SQIVND (reference sequence). For the CDR3, the DNA is TGTGCCAGTAGGAACTACAGGGAGGGTATGAACACTGAAGCTTTCTTT. Residues: CASRNYREGMNTEAFF.

This chain uses TRBV5-5 with TRBJ2-5; D gene unclear. V was clipped by 2 bases and J by 5 bases, with 13 bases between them. This CDR3 spans 14 amino acids. Germline V gene sequence: CDR1 SGHKS, CDR2 YYEKEE (reference sequence). CDR3 residues: CASSLFRASETQYF. As DNA, the CDR3 is TGTGCCAGCAGCTTATTTAGAGCGTCGGAGACCCAGTACTTC.

The chain combines TRBV2 with TRBJ2-1; TRBD2 matches 10 bases. The CDR3 is made up of 18 amino acids. Germline CDR1 reads SNHLY; CDR2 reads FYNNEI. V trimming: 5 bases; J trimming: 0 bases; junction bases outside the gene matches: 10. CDR3 DNA sequence: TGTGCCAGCAGTCCCCCTCTAGCGGGGGCAAGCTCCTACAATGAGCAGTTCTTC. Translated, it gives CASSPPLAGASSYNEQFF.